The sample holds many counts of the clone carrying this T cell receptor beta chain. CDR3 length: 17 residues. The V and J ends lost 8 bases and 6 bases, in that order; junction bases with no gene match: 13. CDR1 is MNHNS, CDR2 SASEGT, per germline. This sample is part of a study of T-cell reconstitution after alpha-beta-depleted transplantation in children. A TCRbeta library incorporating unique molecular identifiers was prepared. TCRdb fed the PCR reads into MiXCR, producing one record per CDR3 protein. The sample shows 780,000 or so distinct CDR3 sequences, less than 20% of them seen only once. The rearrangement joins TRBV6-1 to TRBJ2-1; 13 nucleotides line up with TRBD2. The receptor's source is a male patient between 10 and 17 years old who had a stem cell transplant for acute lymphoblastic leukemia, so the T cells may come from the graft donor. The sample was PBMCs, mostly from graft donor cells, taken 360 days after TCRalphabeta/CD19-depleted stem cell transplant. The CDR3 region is CASCTGLAGAGCNEQFF. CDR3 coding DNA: TGTGCCAGCTGCACAGGACTAGCGGGAGCGGGGTGCAATGAGCAGTTCTTC.